The rows below give T cell receptor beta chains drawn from one sample of a study of T-cell reconstitution after alpha-beta-depleted transplantation in children. TCRdb fed the PCR reads into MiXCR, producing one record per CDR3 protein. Of about 210,000 distinct CDR3 sequences listed, approximately 19% are singletons. The source material was PBMCs, mostly from graft donor cells, sampled 360 days after TCRalphabeta/CD19-depleted stem cell transplant. These receptors all stem from a male patient between 2 and 10 years old who had a stem cell transplant for acute lymphoblastic leukemia, so the T cells may come from the graft donor. The CDR3 runs from the conserved cysteine through the conserved F or W. A D gene is named only where the DNA matches it firmly. Part of the rows lack a size; the others show once, few, many or a class for expanded clones.

j_call: TRBJ1-5
clone_size: .
v_call: TRBV12-3/TRBV12-4
d_call: TRBD1
cdr3_aa: CASSHGRQGLQPQHF
cdr3_nt: TGTGCCAGCAGCCATGGGCGACAGGGGCTGCAGCCCCAGCATTTT

j_call: TRBJ1-5
clone_size: many
v_call: TRBV12-3/TRBV12-4
d_call: .
cdr3_aa: CASRAGTHQPQHF
cdr3_nt: TGTGCCAGCCGGGCAGGGACCCATCAGCCCCAGCATTTT

j_call: TRBJ1-2
clone_size: .
v_call: TRBV29-1
d_call: .
cdr3_aa: CSVDWQGPYLWDGYTF
cdr3_nt: TGCAGCGTTGATTGGCAGGGGCCATATTTGTGGGATGGCTACACCTTC

j_call: TRBJ1-1
clone_size: once
v_call: TRBV28
d_call: .
cdr3_aa: CASRRQGRTEAFF
cdr3_nt: TGTGCCAGCAGACGCCAGGGACGTACTGAAGCTTTCTTT

j_call: TRBJ2-1
clone_size: .
v_call: TRBV11-2
d_call: .
cdr3_aa: CASSFQVGRFEQFF
cdr3_nt: TGTGCCAGCAGCTTCCAGGTTGGGAGATTTGAGCAGTTCTTC

j_call: TRBJ2-3
clone_size: few
v_call: TRBV12-3/TRBV12-4
d_call: .
cdr3_aa: CASRSTKVVTDTQYF
cdr3_nt: TGTGCCAGCAGATCCACAAAGGTCGTCACAGATACGCAGTATTTT

j_call: TRBJ2-7
clone_size: .
v_call: TRBV4-2
d_call: TRBD1
cdr3_aa: CASSQGDRREQYF
cdr3_nt: TGTGCCAGCAGCCAAGGGGACAGGAGGGAGCAGTACTTC

j_call: TRBJ1-5
clone_size: .
v_call: TRBV19
d_call: TRBD1
cdr3_aa: CASTPGQGRSNQPQHF
cdr3_nt: TGTGCCAGTACCCCGGGACAGGGGAGGAGCAATCAGCCCCAGCATTTT

j_call: TRBJ1-2
clone_size: .
v_call: TRBV12-3/TRBV12-4
d_call: .
cdr3_aa: CASSLRRIANYGYTF
cdr3_nt: TGTGCCAGCAGTTTACGCCGGATAGCTAACTATGGCTACACCTTC

j_call: TRBJ1-5
clone_size: few
v_call: TRBV4-2
d_call: TRBD1
cdr3_aa: CASSQGQGAGNQPQHF
cdr3_nt: TGTGCCAGCAGCCAAGGACAGGGGGCTGGCAATCAGCCCCAGCATTTT

j_call: TRBJ2-3
clone_size: few
v_call: TRBV30
d_call: .
cdr3_aa: CAWSPIPDTQYF
cdr3_nt: TGTGCCTGGAGCCCGATTCCAGATACGCAGTATTTT

j_call: TRBJ1-4
clone_size: few
v_call: TRBV28
d_call: .
cdr3_aa: CASSLYTEKLFF
cdr3_nt: TGTGCCAGCAGTCTCTATACTGAAAAACTGTTTTTT

j_call: TRBJ1-5
clone_size: few
v_call: TRBV15
d_call: .
cdr3_aa: CATSRDGGQPQHF
cdr3_nt: TGTGCCACCAGCAGAGATGGGGGGCAGCCCCAGCATTTT

j_call: TRBJ2-7
clone_size: few
v_call: TRBV18
d_call: .
cdr3_aa: CASSPSRVAFYEQYF
cdr3_nt: TGTGCCAGCTCACCATCCCGCGTCGCGTTCTACGAGCAGTACTTC

j_call: TRBJ2-1
clone_size: few
v_call: TRBV7-2
d_call: TRBD2
cdr3_aa: CASSLISGTTTYNEQFF
cdr3_nt: TGTGCCAGCAGCTTGATATCTGGGACTACCACCTACAATGAGCAGTTCTTC

j_call: TRBJ1-5
clone_size: .
v_call: TRBV20-1
d_call: TRBD1
cdr3_aa: CSAWVDRDQPQHF
cdr3_nt: TGCAGTGCTTGGGTGGACAGGGATCAGCCCCAGCATTTT

j_call: TRBJ2-7
clone_size: many
v_call: TRBV7-9
d_call: TRBD1
cdr3_aa: CASSLGSSPGQGGEQYF
cdr3_nt: TGTGCCAGCAGCTTAGGTTCCAGCCCGGGACAGGGGGGCGAGCAGTACTTC

j_call: TRBJ2-7
clone_size: many
v_call: TRBV12-3/TRBV12-4
d_call: .
cdr3_aa: CASSFRGRKEQYF
cdr3_nt: TGTGCCAGCAGTTTTAGGGGCAGAAAAGAGCAGTACTTC

j_call: TRBJ2-5
clone_size: few
v_call: TRBV7-8
d_call: TRBD2
cdr3_aa: CATTGGRQETQYF
cdr3_nt: TGTGCCACTACGGGAGGCCGCCAAGAGACCCAGTACTTC

j_call: TRBJ2-6
clone_size: .
v_call: TRBV6-1
d_call: .
cdr3_aa: CASTKLGGRSGANVLTF
cdr3_nt: TGTGCCAGCACCAAGTTAGGAGGTCGCTCTGGGGCCAACGTCCTGACTTTC

j_call: TRBJ1-2
clone_size: few
v_call: TRBV12-3/TRBV12-4
d_call: TRBD1
cdr3_aa: CASSLASDRVNNYGYTF
cdr3_nt: TGTGCCAGCAGTTTAGCATCGGACAGGGTGAACAACTATGGCTACACCTTC

j_call: TRBJ2-1
clone_size: .
v_call: TRBV5-5
d_call: .
cdr3_aa: CASSLVWAGYSYNEQFF
cdr3_nt: TGTGCCAGCAGCTTGGTGTGGGCGGGGTACTCCTACAATGAGCAGTTCTTC